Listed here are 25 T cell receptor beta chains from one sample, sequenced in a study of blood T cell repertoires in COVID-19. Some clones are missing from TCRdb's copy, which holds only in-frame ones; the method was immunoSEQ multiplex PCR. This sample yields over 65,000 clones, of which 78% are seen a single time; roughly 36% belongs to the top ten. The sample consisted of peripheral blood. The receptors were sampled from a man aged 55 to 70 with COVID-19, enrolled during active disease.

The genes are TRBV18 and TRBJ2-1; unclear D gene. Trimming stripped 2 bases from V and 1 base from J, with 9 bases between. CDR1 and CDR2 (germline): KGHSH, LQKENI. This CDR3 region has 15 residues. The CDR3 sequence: CASSPGSGSYNEQFF. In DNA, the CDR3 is TGTGCCAGCTCACCAGGGTCAGGTTCCTACAATGAGCAGTTCTTC.

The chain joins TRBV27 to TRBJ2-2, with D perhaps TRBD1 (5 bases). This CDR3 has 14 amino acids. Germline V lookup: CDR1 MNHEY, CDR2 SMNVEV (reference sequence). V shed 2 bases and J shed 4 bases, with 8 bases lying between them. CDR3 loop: CASSLGALTGELFF. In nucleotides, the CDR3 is TGTGCCAGCAGTTTAGGGGCCCTCACCGGGGAGCTGTTTTTT.

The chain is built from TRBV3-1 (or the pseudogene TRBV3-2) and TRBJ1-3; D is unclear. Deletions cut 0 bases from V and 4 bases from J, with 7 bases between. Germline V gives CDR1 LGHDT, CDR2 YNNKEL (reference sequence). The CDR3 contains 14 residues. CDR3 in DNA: TGTGCCAGCAGCCAAGACCCGGGAGGAAACACCATATATTTT. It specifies CASSQDPGGNTIYF.

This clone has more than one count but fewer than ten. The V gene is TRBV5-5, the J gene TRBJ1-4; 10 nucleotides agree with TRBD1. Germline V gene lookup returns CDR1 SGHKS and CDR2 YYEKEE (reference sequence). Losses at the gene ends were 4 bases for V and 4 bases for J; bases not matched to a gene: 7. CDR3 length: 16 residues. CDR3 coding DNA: TGTGCCAGCAGCCCTAGACAGGGGGCTGGTAATGAAAAACTGTTTTTT. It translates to CASSPRQGAGNEKLFF.

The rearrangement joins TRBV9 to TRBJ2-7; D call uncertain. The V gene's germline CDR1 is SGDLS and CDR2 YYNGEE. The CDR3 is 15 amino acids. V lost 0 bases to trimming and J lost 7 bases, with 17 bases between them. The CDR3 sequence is CASSVGAHGSMEQYF. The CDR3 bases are TGTGCCAGCAGCGTAGGGGCTCACGGTTCTATGGAGCAGTACTTC.

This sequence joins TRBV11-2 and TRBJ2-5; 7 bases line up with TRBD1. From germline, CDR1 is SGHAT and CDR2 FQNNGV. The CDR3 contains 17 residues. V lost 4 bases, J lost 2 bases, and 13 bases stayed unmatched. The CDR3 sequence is CASSWTGTVRPQETQYF. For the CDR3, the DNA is TGTGCCAGCAGCTGGACCGGGACAGTCAGGCCTCAAGAGACCCAGTACTTC.

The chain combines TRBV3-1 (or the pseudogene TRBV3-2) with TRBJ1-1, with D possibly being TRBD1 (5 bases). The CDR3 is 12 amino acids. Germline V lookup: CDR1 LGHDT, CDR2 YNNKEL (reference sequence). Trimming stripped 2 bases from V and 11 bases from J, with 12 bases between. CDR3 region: CASSQTDRKAFF. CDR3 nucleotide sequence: TGTGCCAGCAGCCAAACCGACAGAAAGGCTTTCTTT.

This CDR3 is CASRDRGMNTEAFF. Written as DNA, the CDR3 is TGTGCCAGCAGAGACAGGGGAATGAACACTGAAGCTTTCTTT. This chain uses TRBV27 with TRBJ1-1, with 8 nucleotides matching TRBD1. CDR3 length: 14 amino acids. The V gene end was trimmed by 6 bases and the J gene end by 0 bases; junction bases not matched to a gene: 3. Germline-derived CDR1 and CDR2 are MNHEY and SMNVEV (reference sequence).

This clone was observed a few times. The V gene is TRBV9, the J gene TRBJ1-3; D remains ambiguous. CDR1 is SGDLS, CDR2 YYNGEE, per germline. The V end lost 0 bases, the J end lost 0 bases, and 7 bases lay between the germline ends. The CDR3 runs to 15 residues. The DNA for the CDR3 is TGTGCCAGCAGCGTAGTCGGTTACTCTGGAAACACCATATATTTT. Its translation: CASSVVGYSGNTIYF.

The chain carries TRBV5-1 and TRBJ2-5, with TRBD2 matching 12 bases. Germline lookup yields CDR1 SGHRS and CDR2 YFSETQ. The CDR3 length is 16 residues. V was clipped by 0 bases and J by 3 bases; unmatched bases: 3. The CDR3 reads CASSLGRLAGEETQYF. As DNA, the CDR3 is TGCGCCAGCAGCTTGGGGCGACTAGCGGGGGAAGAGACCCAGTACTTC.

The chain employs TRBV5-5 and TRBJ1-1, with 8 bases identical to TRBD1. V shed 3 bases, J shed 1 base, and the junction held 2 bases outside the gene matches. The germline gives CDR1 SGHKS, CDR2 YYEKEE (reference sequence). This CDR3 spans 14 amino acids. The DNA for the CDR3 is TGTGCCAGCAGCTCAGGGGGCCCGAACACTGAAGCTTTCTTT. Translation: CASSSGGPNTEAFF.

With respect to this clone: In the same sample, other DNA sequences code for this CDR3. CDR3 sequence (DNA): TGTGCCAGCAGTCCGACAGGGGGCTCCTACGAGCAGTACTTC. It specifies CASSPTGGSYEQYF. This rearrangement joins TRBV27 to TRBJ2-7; 9 bases align to TRBD1. After removal of 5 bases from V and 0 bases from J, the junction contained 2 bases not matched to a gene. Germline V gene data show CDR1 as MNHEY and CDR2 as SMNVEV (reference sequence). The CDR3 is made up of 14 amino acids.

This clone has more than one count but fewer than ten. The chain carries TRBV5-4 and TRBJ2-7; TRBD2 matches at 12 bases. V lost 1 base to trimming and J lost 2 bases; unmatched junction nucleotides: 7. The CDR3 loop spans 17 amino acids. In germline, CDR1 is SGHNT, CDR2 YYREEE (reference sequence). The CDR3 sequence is CASSLSLAGGATYEQYF. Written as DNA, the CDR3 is TGTGCCAGCAGCTTGTCACTAGCGGGGGGCGCAACCTACGAGCAGTACTTC.

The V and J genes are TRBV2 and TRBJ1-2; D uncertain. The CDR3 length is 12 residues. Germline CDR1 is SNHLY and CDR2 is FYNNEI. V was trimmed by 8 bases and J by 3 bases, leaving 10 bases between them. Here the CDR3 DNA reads TGTGCCAGCGCTAGAGCCTACTATGGCTACACCTTC. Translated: CASARAYYGYTF. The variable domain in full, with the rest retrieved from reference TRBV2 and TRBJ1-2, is EPEVTQTPSHQVTQMGQEVILRCVPISNHLYFYWYRQILGQKVEFLVSFYNNEISEKSEIFDDQFSVERPDGSNFTLKIRSTKLEDSAMYFCASARAYYGYTFGSGTRLTVV.

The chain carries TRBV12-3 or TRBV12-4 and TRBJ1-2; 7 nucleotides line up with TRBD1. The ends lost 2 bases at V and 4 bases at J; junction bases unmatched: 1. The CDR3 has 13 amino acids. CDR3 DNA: TGTGCCAGCAGTTTACAGGGGGGCTATGGCTACACCTTC. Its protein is CASSLQGGYGYTF.

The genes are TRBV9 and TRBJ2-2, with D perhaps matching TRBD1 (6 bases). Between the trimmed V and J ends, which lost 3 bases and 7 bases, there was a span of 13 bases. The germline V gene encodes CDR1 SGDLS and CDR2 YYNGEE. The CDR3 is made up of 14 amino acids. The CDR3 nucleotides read TGTGCCAGCAGCGCCCGGACAGAGATCGGGGAGCTGTTTTTT. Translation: CASSARTEIGELFF. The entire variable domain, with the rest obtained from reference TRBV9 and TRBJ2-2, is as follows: DSGVTQTPKHLITATGQRVTLRCSPRSGDLSVYWYQQSLDQGLQFLIQYYNGEERAKGNILERFSAQQFPDLHSELNLSSLELGDSALYFCASSARTEIGELFFGEGSRLTVL.

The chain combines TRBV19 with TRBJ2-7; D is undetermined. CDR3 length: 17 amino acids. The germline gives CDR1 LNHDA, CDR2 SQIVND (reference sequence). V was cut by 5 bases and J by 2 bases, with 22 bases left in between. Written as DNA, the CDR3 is TGTGCCAGTAGTTCTGGGTCTGGGTGGGCCAGAGCCTACGAGCAGTACTTC. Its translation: CASSSGSGWARAYEQYF.

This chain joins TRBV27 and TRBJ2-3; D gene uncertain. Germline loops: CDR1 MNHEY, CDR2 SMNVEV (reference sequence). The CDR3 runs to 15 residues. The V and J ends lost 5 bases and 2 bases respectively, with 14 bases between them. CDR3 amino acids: CASSTLWASTDTQYF. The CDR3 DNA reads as TGTGCCAGCAGTACCCTCTGGGCGTCCACAGATACGCAGTATTTT.

CDR3 region: CASSSLGGGLNTGELFF. CDR3 nucleotide sequence: TGTGCCAGCAGCTCCCTTGGGGGGGGATTGAACACCGGGGAGCTGTTTTTT. The chain recombines TRBV5-4 with TRBJ2-2; the match to TRBD2 covers 7 bases. J was trimmed by 1 base and V by 3 bases; bases with no gene match: 9. The germline V gene has CDR1 SGHNT and CDR2 YYREEE (reference sequence). The CDR3 runs 17 residues.

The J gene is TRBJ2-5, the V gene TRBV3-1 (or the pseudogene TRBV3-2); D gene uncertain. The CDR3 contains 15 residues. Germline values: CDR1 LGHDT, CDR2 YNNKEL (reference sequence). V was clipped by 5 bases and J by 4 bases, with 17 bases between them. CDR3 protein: CASSSRSPSSETQYF. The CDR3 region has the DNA TGTGCCAGCAGCTCAAGATCTCCGAGTTCAGAGACCCAGTACTTC.

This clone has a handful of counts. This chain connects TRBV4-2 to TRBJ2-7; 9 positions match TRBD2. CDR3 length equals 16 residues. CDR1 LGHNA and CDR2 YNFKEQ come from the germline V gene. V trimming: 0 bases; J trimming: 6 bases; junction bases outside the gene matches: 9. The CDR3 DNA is TGTGCCAGCAGCCAAGATAGGGGGACTAGCTCGCGCGAGCAGTACTTC. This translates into CASSQDRGTSSREQYF.

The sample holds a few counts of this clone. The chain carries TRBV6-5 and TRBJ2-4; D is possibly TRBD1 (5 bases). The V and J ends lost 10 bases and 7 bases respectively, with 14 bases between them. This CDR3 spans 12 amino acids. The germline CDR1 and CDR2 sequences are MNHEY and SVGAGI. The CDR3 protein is CAIQRSGNIQYF. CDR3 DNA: TGTGCCATCCAACGGTCAGGGAACATTCAGTACTTC.

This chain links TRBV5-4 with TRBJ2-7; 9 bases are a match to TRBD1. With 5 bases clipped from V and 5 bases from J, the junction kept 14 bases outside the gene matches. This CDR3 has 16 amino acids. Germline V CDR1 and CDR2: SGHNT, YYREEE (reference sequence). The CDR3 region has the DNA TGTGCCAGCAGACCAGCTGGGACAGGGTTTAACCACGAGCAGTACTTC. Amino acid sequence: CASRPAGTGFNHEQYF.

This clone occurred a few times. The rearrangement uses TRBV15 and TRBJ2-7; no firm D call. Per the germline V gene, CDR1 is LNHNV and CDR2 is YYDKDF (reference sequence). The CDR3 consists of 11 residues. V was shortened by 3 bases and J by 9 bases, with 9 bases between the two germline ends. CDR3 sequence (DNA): TGTGCCACCAGCAGTAATAACGGGCAGTACTTC. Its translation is CATSSNNGQYF.

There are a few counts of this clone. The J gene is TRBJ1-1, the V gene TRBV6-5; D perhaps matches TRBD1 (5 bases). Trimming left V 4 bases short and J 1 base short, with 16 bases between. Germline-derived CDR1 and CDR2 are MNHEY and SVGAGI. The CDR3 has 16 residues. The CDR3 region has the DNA TGTGCCAGCAGTTGGGGGGACGGGGTGGGGAACACTGAAGCTTTCTTT. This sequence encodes CASSWGDGVGNTEAFF.